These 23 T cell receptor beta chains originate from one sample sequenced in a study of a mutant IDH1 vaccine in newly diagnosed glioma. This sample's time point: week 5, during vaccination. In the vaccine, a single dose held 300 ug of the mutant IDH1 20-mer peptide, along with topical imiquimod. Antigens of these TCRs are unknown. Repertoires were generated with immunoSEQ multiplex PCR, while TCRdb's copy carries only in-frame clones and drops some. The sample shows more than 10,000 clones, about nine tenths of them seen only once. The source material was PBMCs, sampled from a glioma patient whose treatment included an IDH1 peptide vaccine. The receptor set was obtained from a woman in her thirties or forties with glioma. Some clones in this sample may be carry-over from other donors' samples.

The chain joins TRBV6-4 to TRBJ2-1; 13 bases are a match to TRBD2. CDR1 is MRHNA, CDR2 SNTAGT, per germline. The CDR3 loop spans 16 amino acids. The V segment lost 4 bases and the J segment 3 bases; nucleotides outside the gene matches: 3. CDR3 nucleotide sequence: TGTGCCAGCAGTGCGGGACTAGCGGGAAACTACAATGAGCAGTTCTTC. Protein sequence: CASSAGLAGNYNEQFF.

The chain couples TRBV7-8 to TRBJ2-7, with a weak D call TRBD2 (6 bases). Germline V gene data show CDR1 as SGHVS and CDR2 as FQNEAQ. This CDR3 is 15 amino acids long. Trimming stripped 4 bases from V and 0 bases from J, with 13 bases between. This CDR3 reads CASSSGGGPSYEQYF. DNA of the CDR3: TGTGCCAGCAGCTCGGGCGGAGGGCCCTCCTACGAGCAGTACTTC.

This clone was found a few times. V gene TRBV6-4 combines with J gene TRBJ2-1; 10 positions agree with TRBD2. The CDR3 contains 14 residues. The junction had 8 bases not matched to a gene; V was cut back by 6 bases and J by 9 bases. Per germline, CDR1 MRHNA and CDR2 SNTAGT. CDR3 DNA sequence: TGTGCCAGCAGCCTAGCGGGGGATTCTGGTGAGCAGTTCTTC. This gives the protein CASSLAGDSGEQFF.

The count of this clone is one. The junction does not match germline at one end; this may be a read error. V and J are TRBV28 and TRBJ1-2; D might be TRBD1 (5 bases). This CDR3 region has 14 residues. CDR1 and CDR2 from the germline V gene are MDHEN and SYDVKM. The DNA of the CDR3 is TGTGCCAGCGGGAGGGGATCCTCTATCACGGGTAGCGCCTTC. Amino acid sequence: CASGRGSSITGSAF.

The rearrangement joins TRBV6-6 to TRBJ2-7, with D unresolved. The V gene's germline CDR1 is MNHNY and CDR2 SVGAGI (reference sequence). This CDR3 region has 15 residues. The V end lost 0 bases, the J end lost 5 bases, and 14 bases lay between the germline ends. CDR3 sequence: CASSYSQRLLDEQYF. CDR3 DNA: TGTGCCAGCAGTTACTCCCAACGTCTATTAGACGAGCAGTACTTC.

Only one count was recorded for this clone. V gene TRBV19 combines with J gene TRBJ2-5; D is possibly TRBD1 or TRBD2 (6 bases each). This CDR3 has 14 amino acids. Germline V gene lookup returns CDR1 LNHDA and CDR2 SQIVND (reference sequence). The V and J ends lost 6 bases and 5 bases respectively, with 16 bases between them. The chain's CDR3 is CASSSFGGGETQYF. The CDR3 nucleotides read TGTGCCAGTAGCTCCTTCGGGGGCGGGGAGACCCAGTACTTC.

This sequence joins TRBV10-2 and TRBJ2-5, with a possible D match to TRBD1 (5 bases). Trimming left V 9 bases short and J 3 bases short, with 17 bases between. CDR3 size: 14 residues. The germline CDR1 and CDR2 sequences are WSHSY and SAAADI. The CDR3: CASARQPSEETQYF. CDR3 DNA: TGCGCCAGTGCCCGACAGCCGTCAGAAGAGACCCAGTACTTC.

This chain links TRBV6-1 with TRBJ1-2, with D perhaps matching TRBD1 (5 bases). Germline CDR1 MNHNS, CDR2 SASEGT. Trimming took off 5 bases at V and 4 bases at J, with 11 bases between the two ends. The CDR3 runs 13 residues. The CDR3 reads CASSKIGAYGYTF. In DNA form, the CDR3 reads TGTGCCAGCAGTAAAATTGGGGCCTATGGCTACACCTTC.

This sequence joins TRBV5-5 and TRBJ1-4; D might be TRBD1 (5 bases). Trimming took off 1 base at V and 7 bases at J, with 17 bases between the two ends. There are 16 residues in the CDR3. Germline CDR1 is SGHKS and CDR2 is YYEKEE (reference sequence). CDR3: CASSLRHSTGSEKLFF. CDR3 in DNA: TGTGCCAGCAGCTTGCGCCACTCCACAGGAAGTGAAAAACTGTTTTTT.

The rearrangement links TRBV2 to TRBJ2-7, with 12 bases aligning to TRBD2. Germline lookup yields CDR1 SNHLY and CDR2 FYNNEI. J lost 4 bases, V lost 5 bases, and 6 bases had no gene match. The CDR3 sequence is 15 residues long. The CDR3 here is CASSFLAGGQYEQYF. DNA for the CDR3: TGTGCCAGCAGTTTTCTAGCGGGAGGGCAATACGAGCAGTACTTC.

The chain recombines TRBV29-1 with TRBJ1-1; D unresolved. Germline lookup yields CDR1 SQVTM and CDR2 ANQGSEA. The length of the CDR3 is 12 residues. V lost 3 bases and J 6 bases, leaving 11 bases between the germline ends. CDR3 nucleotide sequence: TGCAGCGTTGATGGACCAATCCCTGAAGCTTTCTTT. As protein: CSVDGPIPEAFF.

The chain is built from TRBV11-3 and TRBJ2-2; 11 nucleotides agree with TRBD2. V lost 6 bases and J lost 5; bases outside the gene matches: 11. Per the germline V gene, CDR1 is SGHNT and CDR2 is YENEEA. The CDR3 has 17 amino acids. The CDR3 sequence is CASSSDSGRALTGELFF. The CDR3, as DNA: TGTGCCAGCAGTTCCGATAGCGGGAGGGCTCTGACCGGGGAGCTGTTTTTT.

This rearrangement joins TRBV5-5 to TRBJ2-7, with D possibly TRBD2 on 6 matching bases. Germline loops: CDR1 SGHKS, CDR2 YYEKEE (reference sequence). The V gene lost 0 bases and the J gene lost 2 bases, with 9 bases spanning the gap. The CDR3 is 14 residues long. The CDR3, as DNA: TGTGCCAGCAGCTTGGTAGCGGAAACCTACGAGCAGTACTTC. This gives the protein CASSLVAETYEQYF.

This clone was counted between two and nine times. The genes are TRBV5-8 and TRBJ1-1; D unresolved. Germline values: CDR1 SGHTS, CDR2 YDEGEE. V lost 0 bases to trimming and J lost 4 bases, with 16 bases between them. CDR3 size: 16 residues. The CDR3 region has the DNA TGTGCCAGCAGCTTGGAAGGATTTACCAGGAGCACTGAAGCTTTCTTT. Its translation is CASSLEGFTRSTEAFF.

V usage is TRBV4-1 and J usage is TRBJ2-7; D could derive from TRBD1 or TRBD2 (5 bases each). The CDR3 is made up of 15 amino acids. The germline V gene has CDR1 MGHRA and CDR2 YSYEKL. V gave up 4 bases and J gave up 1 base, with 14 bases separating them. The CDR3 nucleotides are TGCGCCAGCAGCCTCCGGGACGGCGAGTCCTACGAGCAGTACTTC. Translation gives CASSLRDGESYEQYF.

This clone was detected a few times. CDR3 loop: CASSEGGWETQYF. CDR3 bases: TGTGCCAGCAGTGAAGGGGGCTGGGAGACCCAGTACTTC. The chain is built from TRBV6-1 and TRBJ2-5; D is perhaps TRBD1 (5 bases). The length of the CDR3 is 13 residues. Germline loops: CDR1 MNHNS, CDR2 SASEGT. V was clipped by 1 base and J by 5 bases, with 8 bases between them.

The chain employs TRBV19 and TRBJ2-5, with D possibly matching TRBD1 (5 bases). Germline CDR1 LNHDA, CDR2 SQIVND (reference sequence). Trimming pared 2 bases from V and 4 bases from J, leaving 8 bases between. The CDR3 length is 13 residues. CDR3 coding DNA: TGTGCCAGTAGTATAACCAGGGCAGAGACCCAGTACTTC. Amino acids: CASSITRAETQYF.

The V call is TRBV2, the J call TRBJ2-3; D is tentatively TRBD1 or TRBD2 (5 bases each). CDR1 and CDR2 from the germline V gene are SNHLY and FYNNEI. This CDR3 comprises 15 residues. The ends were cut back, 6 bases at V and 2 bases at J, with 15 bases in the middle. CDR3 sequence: CASRWGRPNTDTQYF. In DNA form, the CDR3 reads TGTGCCAGCAGGTGGGGACGGCCAAACACAGATACGCAGTATTTT.

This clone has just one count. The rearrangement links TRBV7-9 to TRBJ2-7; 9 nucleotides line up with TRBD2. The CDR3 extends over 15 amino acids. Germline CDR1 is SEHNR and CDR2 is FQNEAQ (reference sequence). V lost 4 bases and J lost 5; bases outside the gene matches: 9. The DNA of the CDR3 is TGTGCCAGCAGCTCGGCTAGCGGGGCAGTCGACGAGCAGTACTTC. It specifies CASSSASGAVDEQYF.

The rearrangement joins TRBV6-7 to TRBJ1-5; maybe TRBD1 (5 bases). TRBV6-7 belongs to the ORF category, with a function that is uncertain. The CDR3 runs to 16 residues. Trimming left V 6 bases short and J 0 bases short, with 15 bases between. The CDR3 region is CASRFREGYSNQPQHF. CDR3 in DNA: TGTGCCAGCAGGTTCAGGGAGGGATATAGCAATCAGCCCCAGCATTTT.

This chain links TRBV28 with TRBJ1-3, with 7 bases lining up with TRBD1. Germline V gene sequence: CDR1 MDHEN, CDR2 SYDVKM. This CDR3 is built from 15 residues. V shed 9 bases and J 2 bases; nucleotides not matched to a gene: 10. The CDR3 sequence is CASRDETGAGNTIYF. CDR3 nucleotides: TGTGCCAGTCGAGACGAAACAGGGGCTGGAAACACCATATATTTT.

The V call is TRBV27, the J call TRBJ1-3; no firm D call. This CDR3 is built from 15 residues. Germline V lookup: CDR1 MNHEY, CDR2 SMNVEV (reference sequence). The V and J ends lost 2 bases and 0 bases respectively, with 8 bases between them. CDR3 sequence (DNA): TGTGCCAGCAGTTTACAGGCCATCTCTGGAAACACCATATATTTT. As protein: CASSLQAISGNTIYF.

CDR3 sequence: CSSSGQGSSYNEQFF. CDR3 DNA: TGCAGCTCCTCCGGTCAGGGGTCTTCCTACAATGAGCAGTTCTTC. The V and J genes are TRBV29-1 and TRBJ2-1, with D perhaps matching TRBD1 (6 bases). CDR1 is SQVTM, CDR2 ANQGSEA, per germline. CDR3 length equals 15 residues. V was pared by 8 bases and J by 1 base, with 18 bases between.